Reported below is one T cell receptor (beta chain). Profiled with immunoSEQ multiplex PCR; TCRdb holds only in-frame clones, not every one. The sample shows roughly 96,000 clones, about 80% of them seen only once. The CDR3 has 15 residues. The junction had 6 bases not matched to a gene; V was cut back by 4 bases and J by 3 bases. Germline lookup yields CDR1 MDHEN and CDR2 SYDVKM. The source of the sample is a study of blood T cell repertoires in COVID-19. The V and J genes are TRBV28 and TRBJ1-1; 9 bases are a match to TRBD1. The sequence was obtained from a man older than 75 with acute or convalescent COVID-19. Sample: peripheral blood. The CDR3 loop is CASSSRTGVDTEAFF. CDR3 nucleotides: TGTGCCAGCAGTTCGAGGACAGGGGTTGACACTGAAGCTTTCTTT. Combining the CDR3 with reference TRBV28 and TRBJ1-1 gives the whole variable domain DVKVTQSSRYLVKRTGEKVFLECVQDMDHENMFWYRQDPGLGLRLIYFSYDVKMKEKGDIPEGYSVSREKKERFSLILESASTNQTSMYLCASSSRTGVDTEAFFGQGTRLTVV.